The 25 T cell receptor beta chains below come from one sample, sequenced in a study of OX40 agonist ivuxolimab in advanced cancers. Sequencing was performed with immunoSEQ multiplex PCR; in TCRdb, only in-frame clones are kept and a portion is missing. The sample records about 29,000 clones, approximately 93% being singletons. The specimen comprised CD4+ or CD8+ T cells sorted from blood, sampled in a trial of the OX40 agonist ivuxolimab. These receptors all come from an adult with an advanced solid tumor such as melanoma, head and neck, liver or kidney cancer.

This clone was observed a few times. The gene calls are TRBV27 and TRBJ1-5; no firm D call. With 4 bases removed from V and 5 bases from J, the gap between germline ends came to 12 bases. The CDR3 is 14 amino acids. Per germline, CDR1 MNHEY and CDR2 SMNVEV (reference sequence). The CDR3 reads CASSSGQLDQPQHF. In nucleotides, the CDR3 is TGTGCCAGCAGTTCAGGCCAGTTAGATCAGCCCCAGCATTTT.

The rearrangement uses TRBV27 and TRBJ2-5; no definite D call. The J call may be in error: the DNA end matches TRBJ2-7 better. This CDR3 is built from 13 residues. Germline V gene sequence: CDR1 MNHEY, CDR2 SMNVEV (reference sequence). CDR3 DNA sequence: TGTGCCAGCAGTCTCGGCGGCTCCTACGAGCAGTACTTC. Amino acid sequence: CASSLGGSYEQYF.

This clone was seen only once. This sequence joins TRBV18 and TRBJ2-7; 7 bases agree with TRBD1. Looked up from germline, CDR1 is KGHSH and CDR2 is LQKENI. The CDR3 consists of 14 residues. V gave up 3 bases and J gave up 2 bases; unmatched junction bases: 4. Here the CDR3 DNA reads TGTGCCAGCTCACCCCCGGGACAGCCCTACGAGCAGTACTTC. It yields the protein CASSPPGQPYEQYF.

The chain is built from TRBV28 and TRBJ2-5; D is possibly TRBD1 (7 bases). The CDR3 covers 13 residues. With 8 bases removed from V and 3 bases from J, the gap between germline ends came to 13 bases. Germline V gene data show CDR1 as MDHEN and CDR2 as SYDVKM. The CDR3 here is CASQEGAKETQYF. CDR3 sequence (DNA): TGTGCCAGCCAGGAGGGGGCGAAAGAGACCCAGTACTTC.

This chain joins TRBV13 and TRBJ2-5, with 7 bases lining up with TRBD1. Germline lookup yields CDR1 PRHDT and CDR2 FYEKMQ (reference sequence). J was trimmed by 3 bases and V by 4 bases; bases with no gene match: 5. The length of the CDR3 is 14 residues. The CDR3 protein is CASSYITGEETQYF. CDR3 nucleotides: TGTGCCAGCAGCTATATAACAGGGGAAGAGACCCAGTACTTC.

The V call is TRBV2, the J call TRBJ1-5, with a possible D match to TRBD1 (5 bases). Trimming stripped 3 bases from V and 0 bases from J, with 9 bases between. CDR3 length: 15 amino acids. Germline CDR1 reads SNHLY; CDR2 reads FYNNEI. The CDR3 region has the DNA TGTGCCAGCAGTGACCGGGACTTTAGCAATCAGCCCCAGCATTTT. Its translation is CASSDRDFSNQPQHF.

In DNA, the CDR3 is TGTGCCTGGAGTGGGACAGAGGCCTCCACCTTC. It encodes CAWSGTEASTF. The V and J genes are TRBV30 and TRBJ1-2; weak D call: TRBD1 (6 bases). The length of the CDR3 is 11 residues. Germline values: CDR1 GTSNPN, CDR2 SVGIG (reference sequence). V dropped 1 base and J dropped 13 bases, with 13 bases sitting between them.

This chain links TRBV6-6 with TRBJ1-5; D unresolved. Germline V gene lookup returns CDR1 MNHNY and CDR2 SVGAGI (reference sequence). V lost 4 bases to trimming and J lost 0 bases, with 10 bases between them. There are 15 residues in the CDR3. This CDR3 reads CASSLTDYSNQPQHF. CDR3 nucleotide sequence: TGTGCCAGCAGTTTGACCGATTATAGCAATCAGCCCCAGCATTTT.

The DNA of the CDR3 is TGTGCCAGCAGCGACAGGTTCAACTATGAGCAGTTCTTC. This codes for CASSDRFNYEQFF. The chain has TRBV7-9 and TRBJ2-1; D is perhaps TRBD1 (6 bases). Trimming pared 5 bases from V and 8 bases from J, leaving 13 bases between. Germline V CDR1 and CDR2: SEHNR, FQNEAQ (reference sequence). The CDR3 spans 13 residues. The complete variable domain, with remaining parts taken from reference TRBV7-9 and TRBJ2-1, reads DTGVSQNPRHKITKRGQNVTFRCDPISEHNRLYWYRQTLGQGPEFLTYFQNEAQLEKSRLLSDRFSAERPKGSFSTLEIQRTEQGDSAMYLCASSDRFNYEQFFGPGTRLTVL.

The chain has TRBV5-5 and TRBJ1-1; D ambiguous. Germline CDR1 is SGHKS and CDR2 is YYEKEE (reference sequence). Trimming cost V 2 bases and J 5 bases, with 7 bases left between them. The CDR3 consists of 12 residues. CDR3 sequence: CASSFRETEAFF. As DNA, the CDR3 is TGTGCCAGCAGCTTTCGGGAGACTGAAGCTTTCTTT.

In this sample, this clone turned up once. The J gene is TRBJ1-2, the V gene TRBV6-5; D unresolved. This CDR3 region has 13 residues. CDR1 is MNHEY and CDR2 is SVGAGI in the germline V gene. Trimming removed 6 bases from V and 0 bases from J, with 8 bases in between. The CDR3 region has the DNA TGTGCCAGCAGCCTTAATGCTAACTATGGCTACACCTTC. Translating it yields CASSLNANYGYTF.

The chain couples TRBV10-2 to TRBJ1-1; D uncertain. The CDR3 is 13 residues long. Trimming took off 6 bases at V and 4 bases at J, with 12 bases between the two ends. The germline gives CDR1 WSHSY, CDR2 SAAADI. Written as DNA, the CDR3 is TGCGCCAGCAGGGAGACATTAGGCACTGAAGCTTTCTTT. This sequence encodes CASRETLGTEAFF.

The J gene is TRBJ1-2, the V gene TRBV5-6; the match to TRBD1 covers 7 bases. V lost 3 bases and J lost 7; bases outside the gene matches: 6. Germline values: CDR1 SGHDT, CDR2 YYEEEE. The CDR3 loop spans 13 amino acids. CDR3: CASSSTGISGYTF. The CDR3 nucleotides are TGTGCCAGCAGCTCGACAGGGATCAGTGGCTACACCTTC.

The chain joins TRBV13 to TRBJ2-5; 10 bases line up with TRBD2. The CDR3 loop spans 16 amino acids. Trimming at V came to 5 bases and at J to 0 bases, leaving 6 bases not matched to a gene. The germline V gene has CDR1 PRHDT and CDR2 FYEKMQ (reference sequence). The CDR3 bases are TGTGCCAGCAGCCTTAGCGGGGGGCCGCACCAAGAGACCCAGTACTTC. Its translation: CASSLSGGPHQETQYF.

The chain is built from TRBV11-2 and TRBJ2-3, with D possibly matching TRBD1 (5 bases). The CDR3 is made up of 16 amino acids. The V gene lost 1 base and the J gene lost 3 bases, with 14 bases spanning the gap. Germline V lookup: CDR1 SGHAT, CDR2 FQNNGV. CDR3 amino acids: CASSLAVGRVTDTQYF. In nucleotides, the CDR3 is TGTGCCAGCAGCTTAGCCGTGGGCAGGGTAACAGATACGCAGTATTTT. The full variable domain, its missing parts supplied by reference TRBV11-2 and TRBJ2-3, is EAGVAQSPRYKIIEKRQSVAFWCNPISGHATLYWYQQILGQGPKLLIQFQNNGVVDDSQLPKDRFSAERLKGVDSTLKIQPAKLEDSAVYLCASSLAVGRVTDTQYFGPGTRLTVL.

This clone was observed a handful of times. The J gene is TRBJ1-2, the V gene TRBV27, with D perhaps TRBD1 (5 bases). Germline values: CDR1 MNHEY, CDR2 SMNVEV (reference sequence). This CDR3 contains 13 residues. Trimming took 5 bases from V and 3 from J, leaving 10 bases between them. The DNA for the CDR3 is TGTGCCAGCAGTCTAGGGGTTTACTATGGCTACACCTTC. Residues: CASSLGVYYGYTF.

This clone occurred once. The V and J genes are TRBV7-7 and TRBJ2-3; 8 nucleotides align to TRBD2. V trimming: 6 bases; J trimming: 0 bases; junction bases outside the gene matches: 5. This CDR3 is built from 15 residues. CDR1 and CDR2 (germline): SSHAT, FNYEAQ (reference sequence). The CDR3 is CASSTGGASTDTQYF. The DNA of the CDR3 is TGTGCCAGCAGTACCGGGGGGGCAAGCACAGATACGCAGTATTTT. The full variable domain, its missing parts supplied by reference TRBV7-7 and TRBJ2-3, is GAGVSQSPRYKVTKRGQDVTLRCDPISSHATLYWYQQALGQGPEFLTYFNYEAQPDKSGLPSDRFSAERPEGSISTLTIQRTEQRDSAMYRCASSTGGASTDTQYFGPGTRLTVL.

This clone turned up a few times. The J gene is TRBJ1-5, the V gene TRBV27; D is uncertain. The CDR3 length is 14 residues. V was cut by 6 bases and J by 0 bases, with 9 bases left in between. Per germline, CDR1 MNHEY and CDR2 SMNVEV (reference sequence). The CDR3 nucleotides read TGTGCCAGCAGATCATGGACTAGCAATCAGCCCCAGCATTTT. As protein: CASRSWTSNQPQHF.

This clone was picked up one time. The chain employs TRBV5-4 and TRBJ2-7; D uncertain. Germline V gives CDR1 SGHNT, CDR2 YYREEE (reference sequence). The CDR3 length is 15 residues. Between the trimmed V and J ends, which lost 3 bases and 2 bases, there was a span of 15 bases. The CDR3 coding sequence is TGTGCCAGCAGCTCCCATGGCGGAAATCCCTACGAGCAGTACTTC. It specifies CASSSHGGNPYEQYF. The full variable domain, rest sourced from reference TRBV5-4 and TRBJ2-7, is ETGVTQSPTHLIKTRGQQVTLRCSSQSGHNTVSWYQQALGQGPQFIFQYYREEENGRGNFPPRFSGLQFPNYSSELNVNALELDDSALYLCASSSHGGNPYEQYFGPGTRLTVT.

This clone was recorded once. The chain uses TRBV7-2 and TRBJ2-7; D may be TRBD2 (5 bases). Germline lookup yields CDR1 SGHTA and CDR2 FQGNSA. This CDR3 has 14 residues. The V and J ends lost 5 bases and 1 base respectively, with 12 bases between them. CDR3 DNA sequence: TGTGCCAGCAGCCCCGCCGGCGGGTCCTACGAGCAGTACTTC. Encoded protein: CASSPAGGSYEQYF.

DNA for the CDR3: TGTGCCAGTAGTTACAGGAACACTGAAGCTTTCTTT. Encoded protein: CASSYRNTEAFF. The rearrangement links TRBV19 to TRBJ1-1; D unclear. V was pared by 5 bases and J by 1 base, with 5 bases between. Germline CDR1 LNHDA, CDR2 SQIVND (reference sequence). This CDR3 spans 12 amino acids.

V is TRBV7-9 and J is TRBJ2-3; D assignment may be TRBD1 or TRBD2 (5 bases each). From germline, CDR1 is SEHNR and CDR2 FQNEAQ (reference sequence). The CDR3 consists of 12 residues. V was cut by 3 bases and J by 4 bases, with 5 bases left in between. The DNA for the CDR3 is TGTGCCAGCAGCTTGGGGGCAGATACGCAGTATTTT. Translating it yields CASSLGADTQYF.

The rearrangement joins TRBV18 to TRBJ2-7, with a weak D call TRBD1 (6 bases). The CDR3 contains 16 residues. Germline CDR1 is KGHSH and CDR2 is LQKENI. Trimming cost V 5 bases and J 2 bases, with 19 bases left between them. Here the CDR3 DNA reads TGTGCCAGCTCAACCGGACAGTATAGAGCCCCCTACGAGCAGTACTTC. The encoded protein is CASSTGQYRAPYEQYF.

The gene calls are TRBV4-3 and TRBJ2-5; 10 positions agree with TRBD2. The length of the CDR3 is 17 residues. Germline V gene lookup returns CDR1 LGHNA and CDR2 YSLEER. The J segment lost 5 bases and the V segment lost 0 bases, leaving 9 bases of the junction unmatched. The CDR3 here is CASSQDRAGGPGETQYF. The CDR3 bases are TGCGCCAGCAGCCAAGATAGAGCGGGAGGGCCGGGGGAGACCCAGTACTTC.

The genes are TRBV5-1 and TRBJ1-1; D possibly corresponds to TRBD1 (5 bases). The germline V gene has CDR1 SGHRS and CDR2 YFSETQ. The CDR3 has 13 amino acids. V was shortened by 1 base and J by 3 bases, with 7 bases between the two germline ends. CDR3 DNA: TGCGCCAGCAGCTTGTCGGGGGACACTGAAGCTTTCTTT. It yields the protein CASSLSGDTEAFF.